The present T cell receptor beta chain was sequenced within a study of blood T cell repertoires in COVID-19. The germline CDR1 and CDR2 sequences are MNHNS and SASEGT. Trimming shortened V by 2 bases and J by 0 bases, and 10 bases separated the two germline ends. The CDR3 covers 15 residues. Sequencing was performed with immunoSEQ multiplex PCR; in TCRdb, only in-frame clones are kept and a portion is missing. The sample includes 200,000 or so clones, just under 85% of them seen just once. The sequenced sample consisted of peripheral blood. V gene TRBV6-1 combines with J gene TRBJ1-2; tentatively, D is TRBD1 (6 bases). The source of this sequence is a man in his 60s with COVID-19, enrolled during active disease. In DNA form, the CDR3 reads TGTGCCAGCAGTGAATTGGACAGCTCTAACTATGGCTACACCTTC. It specifies CASSELDSSNYGYTF.